These T cell receptor beta chains were read from a single sample in a study of blood T cell repertoires in COVID-19. Clones were read by immunoSEQ multiplex PCR, and TCRdb kept only the in-frame ones, dropping some. This table holds about 250,000 clones, roughly 80% found once. Sequencing was performed on peripheral blood. The receptors shown here come from a man older than 75 with acute or convalescent COVID-19. Each CDR3 is given with its conserved first and last residue. D genes are given only for firm matches. Where a row states a size, it is once, few, many or the class of an expanded clone; other rows omit it.

d_gene,j_gene,v_gene,abundance,CDR3nt,CDR3aa
.,TRBJ2-4,TRBV5-1,.,TGCGCCAGCAGCTTGGGAGGCAACATTCAGTACTTC,CASSLGGNIQYF
TRBD2,TRBJ2-3,TRBV18,few,TGTGCCAGCTCACCCCTTGGGCTAGCGGCTAGCACAGATACGCAGTATTTT,CASSPLGLAASTDTQYF
.,TRBJ1-5,TRBV27,.,TGTGCCAGCAGTTTATTAAGTCAGGGGAATCAGCCCCAGCATTTT,CASSLLSQGNQPQHF
.,TRBJ1-1,TRBV2,.,TGTGCCAGTGGAGGGGTCCCCCAGAACACTGAAGCTTTCTTT,CASGGVPQNTEAFF
TRBD1,TRBJ2-7,TRBV5-4,.,TGTGCCAGCAGCTTGGGGGGACAGGGGTCCTACGAGCAGTACTTC,CASSLGGQGSYEQYF
.,TRBJ2-3,TRBV5-6,.,TGTGCCAGCAGCTTCAGCGGGAGCACAGATACGCAGTATTTT,CASSFSGSTDTQYF
.,TRBJ1-1,TRBV11-3,few,TGTGCCAGCAGCTTAGACTCGGGGACTGAAGCTTTCTTT,CASSLDSGTEAFF
.,TRBJ2-1,TRBV6-6,.,TGTGCCAGCAGTTTTACCCCGGGTTACAATGAGCAGTTCTTC,CASSFTPGYNEQFF
.,TRBJ2-3,TRBV12-5,.,TGTGCTAGTGGTTTGGTTTTGGGGGCTAGCACAGATACGCAGTATTTT,CASGLVLGASTDTQYF
TRBD1,TRBJ2-7,TRBV28,.,TGTGCCACATACCGGGACAGAGACTCCTACGAGCAGTACTTC,CATYRDRDSYEQYF
.,TRBJ1-5,TRBV6-2/TRBV6-3,.,TGTGCCAGCAGTCTACGGGAAGGTTCTGGCTATCAGCCCCAGCATTTT,CASSLREGSGYQPQHF
.,TRBJ1-2,TRBV27,.,TGTGCCAGCAGTTTTCGCGCAGGGCATGGCTACACCTTC,CASSFRAGHGYTF
.,TRBJ1-2,TRBV6-5,.,TGTGCCAGCAGTTCCCCTAGGGGCGGCTACACCTTC,CASSSPRGGYTF
TRBD2,TRBJ2-1,TRBV28,.,TGTGCCTGCGGGGGGGTTGATGAGCAGTTCTTC,CACGGVDEQFF
.,TRBJ1-5,TRBV5-1,few,TGCGCCAGCAGCTTGGCCGGGAATCAGCCCCAGCATTTT,CASSLAGNQPQHF
.,TRBJ2-2,TRBV29-1,.,TGCAGCGTTGAACGCGACACCGGCACCGGGGAGCTGTTTTTT,CSVERDTGTGELFF
TRBD1,TRBJ2-2,TRBV18,.,TGTGCCAGCTCAAGTTCCGGGACAGGGGGCCTCGGGGAGCTGTTTTTT,CASSSSGTGGLGELFF
.,TRBJ2-7,TRBV6-5,few,TGTGCCAGCACCATGGACTATCGTGAGCAGTACTTC,CASTMDYREQYF
.,TRBJ2-4,TRBV19,.,TGTGCCAGTAGCCCATGGACAGATAAAAACATTCAGTACTTC,CASSPWTDKNIQYF
TRBD1,TRBJ2-1,TRBV5-1,.,TGCGCCAGCAGCCTCCAGACAGGGGGGACTTACAATGAGCAGTTCTTC,CASSLQTGGTYNEQFF
.,TRBJ1-1,TRBV6-5,.,TGTGCCAGCAACGGGGGTAGGACTGAAGCTTTCTTT,CASNGGRTEAFF
.,TRBJ2-2,TRBV5-1,.,TGCGCCAGCCGACTTCAGGGGAACACCGGGGAGCTGTTTTTT,CASRLQGNTGELFF
TRBD1,TRBJ1-2,TRBV6-5,few,TGTGCCAGCACCTACGGAGGACAGGCCTATGGCTACACCTTC,CASTYGGQAYGYTF
TRBD2,TRBJ2-4,TRBV27,.,TGTGCCAGCAGTTTCTCCGGCGGCGGGGGGCGGGGCATTCAGTACTTC,CASSFSGGGGRGIQYF
.,TRBJ1-2,TRBV2,.,TGTGCCAGCAGTGAAGCCCCAGGGGTGTTCTATGGCTACACCTTC,CASSEAPGVFYGYTF
.,TRBJ2-4,TRBV3-1/TRBV3-2,once,TGTGCCAGCAGCCCCACCTTCCACAGAGCCCGAGCCAAAAACATTCAGTACTTC,CASSPTFHRARAKNIQYF
TRBD2,TRBJ2-7,TRBV7-9,.,TGTGCCAGCAGCCCCACGGGAGGGAGCGACGAGCAGTACTTC,CASSPTGGSDEQYF
.,TRBJ2-7,TRBV10-2,.,TGCGCCAGCAGTGAATGGAGGGACTACGAGCAGTACTTC,CASSEWRDYEQYF
.,TRBJ2-2,TRBV19,many,TGTGCCAGTAGTCACCTCCTAGGTCTGATGCAGACCACCGGGGAGCTGTTTTTT,CASSHLLGLMQTTGELFF
TRBD1,TRBJ1-6,TRBV4-2,.,TGTGCCAGCAGCCCAGGGGGAAGTTTGTATAATTCACCCCTCCACTTT,CASSPGGSLYNSPLHF
.,TRBJ1-4,TRBV7-9,.,TGTGCCAGCAGCTTGCGGGGGAACACTAATGAAAAACTGTTTTTT,CASSLRGNTNEKLFF
.,TRBJ1-1,TRBV30,once,TGTGCCTGGAATCGGTTGGGCAGTTTGAACACTGAAGCTTTCTTT,CAWNRLGSLNTEAFF
TRBD1,TRBJ1-2,TRBV2,.,TGTGCCAGCAGGGCTCCGGGACAGGGGATGGGCTACACCTTC,CASRAPGQGMGYTF
.,TRBJ2-7,TRBV5-6,.,TGTGCCAGCAGCCGGGTCCGGGACAACTCCTACGAGCAGTACTTC,CASSRVRDNSYEQYF
TRBD1,TRBJ1-5,TRBV28,.,TGTGCCAGCAGCTCCGGGACAGGGTTCCCCTATAGCAATCAGCCCCAGCATTTT,CASSSGTGFPYSNQPQHF
TRBD2,TRBJ2-7,TRBV25-1,.,TGTGCCAGCAGACTAGCGGGAGCCTACGAGCAGTACTTC,CASRLAGAYEQYF
.,TRBJ1-3,TRBV4-2,few,TGTGCCAGCAGCCATCAATATCAGGGGCTACTCTCTGGAAACACCATATATTTT,CASSHQYQGLLSGNTIYF
.,TRBJ1-6,TRBV19,.,TGTGCCAGTAGTATAGGTAGAGGAGCCAATTCACCCCTCCACTTT,CASSIGRGANSPLHF
.,TRBJ1-4,TRBV5-4,.,TGTGCCAGCACCCCAGGGATATCCGGGGAAAAACTGTTTTTT,CASTPGISGEKLFF
TRBD2,TRBJ2-2,TRBV5-1,.,TGCGCCAGCAGCCCGGCGGCGGGAGTAGCCGGGGAGCTGTTTTTT,CASSPAAGVAGELFF
TRBD1,TRBJ2-2,TRBV4-1,.,TGCGCCAGCAGCCAAGGCGGGACAGGGCGAGGCACCGGGGAGCTGTTTTTT,CASSQGGTGRGTGELFF
TRBD1,TRBJ1-4,TRBV9,.,TGTGCCAGCAGCTACGGGACAGGGATCGATGAAAAACTGTTTTTT,CASSYGTGIDEKLFF
TRBD1,TRBJ2-5,TRBV10-3,few,TGTGCCATCAGTGGGACAGGGGGAGAGACCCAGTACTTC,CAISGTGGETQYF
TRBD1,TRBJ1-2,TRBV5-1,once,TGCGCCAGCAGCTCCCTGGGACAGACACTTAACTATGGCTACACCTTC,CASSSLGQTLNYGYTF
.,TRBJ2-2,TRBV7-3,.,TGTGCCAGCAGCTTATTCTCTAGTCCGGGCACCGGGGAGCTGTTTTTT,CASSLFSSPGTGELFF
.,TRBJ2-7,TRBV7-9,.,TGTGCCAGCAGCTTATCCCCCAGGGCGAACTACGAGCAGTACTTC,CASSLSPRANYEQYF
TRBD1,TRBJ1-3,TRBV6-6,once,TGTGCCAGCAGTTACGACAGGGGGCGGAACACCATATATTTT,CASSYDRGRNTIYF
.,TRBJ2-5,TRBV30,.,TGTGCCTGGAGGGGCCAGGGGGCGGGGGCTGAGACCCAGTACTTC,CAWRGQGAGAETQYF
.,TRBJ2-7,TRBV5-1,few,TGCGCCAGCAGCTCCCCCCAGGGTAAAGTAAACGAGCAGTACTTC,CASSSPQGKVNEQYF
.,TRBJ1-2,TRBV18,once,TGTGCCAGCTCACCACGGAGACAGCCTTCGACAGGCTACACCTTC,CASSPRRQPSTGYTF
.,TRBJ1-4,TRBV27,once,TGTGCCAGCAGCATGACGGGGGATTGGAACGAAAAACTGTTTTTT,CASSMTGDWNEKLFF
TRBD2,TRBJ2-7,TRBV5-1,.,TGCGCCAGCAGCCAACTAGCGGGAGAGGAATACGAGCAGTACTTC,CASSQLAGEEYEQYF
.,TRBJ1-3,TRBV6-6,.,TGTGCCAGCAGTCCATCCATAGGACACACCTCTGGAAACACCATATATTTT,CASSPSIGHTSGNTIYF